The clone carrying this TCR beta chain was detected ten times or more. The antigen is not known. RNA transcripts provided the source from which TCR beta CDR3 regions were amplified. The TCR CDR3 was amplified in a first-round RT-PCR using the HTBI primer set. MiXCR, run by TCRdb on the multiplex PCR reads, gives a single entry per CDR3 protein. The repertoire includes about 530,000 distinct CDR3 sequences, 15% to 20% of them detected once, and approximately 16% sits in the top ten. V lost 3 bases and J 8 bases, leaving 13 bases between the germline ends. CDR3 length: 13 residues. CDR1 and CDR2 (germline): GTSNPN, SVGIG (reference sequence). Exclusion of patients followed from uncontrolled infection, other autoimmune disease, pregnancy or lactation. PBMCs were sourced from around 10 ml fresh peripheral blood. The source of the sample is a study of T cells in Graves' hyperthyroidism and ophthalmopathy.

Study results and limitations: The majority of expanded thyroid clonotypes above 0.001 also appeared in blood.

The chain employs TRBV30 and TRBJ1-4; D is perhaps TRBD1 (5 bases). The origin of this receptor is a woman aged 18-29 years with Graves' ophthalmopathy. The sequencing input was blood. CDR3 DNA: TGTGCCTGGAGGGGGGGAGAGGCAGAAAAACTGTTTTTT. Protein sequence: CAWRGGEAEKLFF.